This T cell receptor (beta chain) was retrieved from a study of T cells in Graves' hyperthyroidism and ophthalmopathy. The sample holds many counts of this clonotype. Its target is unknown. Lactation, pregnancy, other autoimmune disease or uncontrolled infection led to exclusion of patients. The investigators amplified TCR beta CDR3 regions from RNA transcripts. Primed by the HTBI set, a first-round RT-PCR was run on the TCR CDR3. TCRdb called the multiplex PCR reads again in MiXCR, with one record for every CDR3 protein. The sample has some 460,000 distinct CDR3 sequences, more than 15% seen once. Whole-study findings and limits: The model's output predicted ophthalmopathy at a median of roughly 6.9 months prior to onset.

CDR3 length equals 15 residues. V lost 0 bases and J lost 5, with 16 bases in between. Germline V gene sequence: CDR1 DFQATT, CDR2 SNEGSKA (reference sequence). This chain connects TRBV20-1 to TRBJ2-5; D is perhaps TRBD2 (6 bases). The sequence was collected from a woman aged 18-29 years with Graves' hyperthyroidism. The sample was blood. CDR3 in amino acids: CSARDLMSSGETQYF. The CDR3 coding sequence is TGCAGTGCTAGAGATCTGATGTCAAGCGGGGAGACCCAGTACTTC.